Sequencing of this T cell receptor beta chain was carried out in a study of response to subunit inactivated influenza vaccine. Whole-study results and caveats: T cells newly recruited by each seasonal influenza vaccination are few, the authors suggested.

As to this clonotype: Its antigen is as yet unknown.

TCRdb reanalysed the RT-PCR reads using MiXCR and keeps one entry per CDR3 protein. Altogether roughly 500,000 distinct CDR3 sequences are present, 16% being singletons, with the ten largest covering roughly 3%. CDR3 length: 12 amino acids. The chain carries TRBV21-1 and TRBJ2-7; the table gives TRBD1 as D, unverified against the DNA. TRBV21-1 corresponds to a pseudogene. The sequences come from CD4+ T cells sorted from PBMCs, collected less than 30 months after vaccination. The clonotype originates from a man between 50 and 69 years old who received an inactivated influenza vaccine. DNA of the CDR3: TGTGCCAGCAGCAAATTGAGGGACAGGCGGAATTTC. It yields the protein CASSKLRDRRNF.